The 23 T cell receptor beta chains given below trace back to one sample, sequenced in a study of beta chain features in type 1 diabetes. Study-wide results and caveats: Shorter TCRB CDR3s, moderately but significantly so, marked every one of the four CD4+ subsets in Type 1 diabetes patients.

What these receptors recognize is not known. Sequencing targeted expressed TCRB transcripts, as all isolated RNA had been reverse transcribed. The data were produced by immunoSEQ multiplex PCR, yet TCRdb's version contains in-frame clones alone and is incomplete. This table holds about 280,000 clones, around 16% found once. Specimen: naive CD4+ T cells from blood. These TCRs come from a man aged 18 to 30 with type 1 diabetes.

J is TRBJ2-7 and V is TRBV19; D is possibly TRBD2 (5 bases). CDR1 and CDR2 from the germline V gene are LNHDA and SQIVND (reference sequence). The CDR3 consists of 16 residues. Trimming took off 5 bases at V and 3 bases at J, with 20 bases between the two ends. CDR3 protein: CASSLGSAAANYEQYF. In nucleotides, the CDR3 is TGTGCCAGTAGTTTGGGTAGCGCGGCGGCGAACTACGAGCAGTACTTC.

Only a few counts were recorded for this clone. J is TRBJ2-2 and V is TRBV27, with TRBD2 matching 10 bases. V lost 5 bases and J lost 3; bases outside the gene matches: 21. This CDR3 is 21 amino acids long. Germline V CDR1 and CDR2: MNHEY, SMNVEV (reference sequence). CDR3 bases: TGTGCCAGCAGTGTAGGAACCCTAGGACTAGCGGTCCCCTCGCACACCGGGGAGCTGTTTTTT. This translates into CASSVGTLGLAVPSHTGELFF.

This clone was detected a few times. V and J are TRBV28 and TRBJ2-7; TRBD1 aligns across 11 bases. This CDR3 has 12 amino acids. Germline lookup yields CDR1 MDHEN and CDR2 SYDVKM. V lost 8 bases to trimming and J lost 3 bases; unmatched junction nucleotides: 0. CDR3 nucleotides: TGTGCCAGCGGGACAGGGGGCTACGAGCAGTACTTC. Encoded protein: CASGTGGYEQYF.

The chain is built from TRBV30 and TRBJ1-6, with D possibly TRBD1 on 5 matching bases. CDR1 is GTSNPN and CDR2 is SVGIG in the germline V gene (reference sequence). The V gene lost 4 bases and the J gene lost 10 bases, with 11 bases spanning the gap. CDR3 length: 12 amino acids. CDR3 nucleotides: TGTGCCTGGACGGGGGGAGCGTCACCCCTCCACTTT. Its translation: CAWTGGASPLHF.

In regard to this clone: The CDR3 carries no conserved terminal phenylalanine or tryptophan, so it likely arises from a read error. The genes are TRBV4-3 and TRBJ2-7, with D maybe TRBD1 (6 bases). Deletions cut 0 bases from V and 6 bases from J, with 12 bases between. The CDR3 spans 14 residues. The V gene's germline CDR1 is LGHNA and CDR2 YSLEER. This CDR3 reads CASSQDVRGSEQYL. CDR3 nucleotide sequence: TGCGCCAGCAGCCAAGACGTTAGGGGGTCCGAGCAGTACCTC.

Only a few counts were recorded for this clone. The chain recombines TRBV28 with TRBJ1-5; D remains ambiguous. CDR1 is MDHEN, CDR2 SYDVKM, per germline. The CDR3 contains 16 residues. V was cut by 4 bases and J by 5 bases, with 18 bases left in between. CDR3 sequence reads: CASSSTFRSSDQPQHF. The CDR3 DNA reads TGTGCCAGCAGTTCGACCTTCAGGTCATCGGATCAGCCCCAGCATTTT.

This clone was seen more than once but under ten times. V is TRBV28 and J is TRBJ2-1; 13 nucleotides line up with TRBD2. Germline lookup yields CDR1 MDHEN and CDR2 SYDVKM. Losses at the gene ends were 6 bases for V and 7 bases for J; bases not matched to a gene: 18. The CDR3 has 19 amino acids. The CDR3 protein is CASSHAYPGGLAGVNEQFF. CDR3 in DNA: TGTGCCAGCAGCCACGCTTACCCGGGAGGACTAGCGGGAGTTAATGAGCAGTTCTTC.

This chain links TRBV14 with TRBJ1-2; D gene unclear. Trimming removed 0 bases from V and 4 bases from J, with 6 bases in between. The CDR3 sequence is 13 residues long. In germline, CDR1 is SGHDN, CDR2 FVKESK. The CDR3 sequence: CASSQDLSYGYTF. CDR3 sequence (DNA): TGTGCCAGCAGCCAAGACCTTTCCTATGGCTACACCTTC.

The chain uses TRBV6-5 and TRBJ1-1; 7 bases map to TRBD1. J was trimmed by 4 bases and V by 7 bases; bases with no gene match: 9. This CDR3 comprises 14 residues. Looked up from germline, CDR1 is MNHEY and CDR2 is SVGAGI. The CDR3 spells CASTATGKVTEAFF. The CDR3 DNA sequence: TGTGCCAGCACCGCGACAGGGAAAGTCACTGAAGCTTTCTTT.

This clone came up a few times. This rearrangement joins TRBV27 to TRBJ1-1; D remains unclear. V was pared by 2 bases and J by 4 bases, with 11 bases between. There are 14 residues in the CDR3. Germline V lookup: CDR1 MNHEY, CDR2 SMNVEV (reference sequence). CDR3 region: CASSLGSRLTEAFF. The CDR3 DNA reads as TGTGCCAGCAGTTTAGGTTCGCGGCTCACTGAAGCTTTCTTT.

The rearrangement links TRBV5-1 to TRBJ2-7; D is undetermined. The CDR3 is made up of 13 amino acids. The V gene lost 0 bases and the J gene lost 2 bases, with 6 bases spanning the gap. Germline lookup yields CDR1 SGHRS and CDR2 YFSETQ. In DNA, the CDR3 is TGCGCCAGCAGCTTGGGTGAGGCCTACGAGCAGTACTTC. It codes for CASSLGEAYEQYF. The full variable domain, its missing parts supplied by reference TRBV5-1 and TRBJ2-7, is KAGVTQTPRYLIKTRGQQVTLSCSPISGHRSVSWYQQTPGQGLQFLFEYFSETQRNKGNFPGRFSGRQFSNSRSEMNVSTLELGDSALYLCASSLGEAYEQYFGPGTRLTVT.

The count of this clone is one. This chain links TRBV28 with TRBJ2-7, with TRBD1 identical over 7 bases. This CDR3 has 13 amino acids. CDR1 and CDR2 from the germline V gene are MDHEN and SYDVKM. The trim removed 0 bases at V and 6 bases at J, leaving 2 bases unmatched. The CDR3 sequence: CASSLWQGVEQYF. The CDR3 DNA follows: TGTGCCAGCAGTTTATGGCAGGGGGTCGAGCAGTACTTC.

The J gene is TRBJ2-7, the V gene TRBV29-1; TRBD2 matches 11 bases. Trimming cost V 1 base and J 0 bases; bases outside gene matches: 2. Germline-derived CDR1 and CDR2 are SQVTM and ANQGSEA. This CDR3 has 15 residues. CDR3 coding DNA: TGCAGCGTTGAAGGTACTAGCGGGGGCTCCTACGAGCAGTACTTC. Its protein is CSVEGTSGGSYEQYF.

The chain combines TRBV9 with TRBJ2-7, with TRBD2 as a possible D gene (5 bases). Germline V gene lookup returns CDR1 SGDLS and CDR2 YYNGEE. V was cut by 4 bases and J by 0 bases, with 17 bases left in between. This CDR3 spans 16 amino acids. CDR3 nucleotide sequence: TGTGCCAGCAGCCCCCGGGGTTTACGGAGCTCCTACGAGCAGTACTTC. Translated, it gives CASSPRGLRSSYEQYF.

This clone was picked up a small number of times. V and J are TRBV28 and TRBJ2-5; 9 positions match TRBD2. The CDR3 extends over 13 amino acids. V was pared by 5 bases and J by 5 bases, with 3 bases of the junction left unmatched. The germline V gene has CDR1 MDHEN and CDR2 SYDVKM. CDR3 amino acids: CASSLGTSETQYF. Here the CDR3 DNA reads TGTGCCAGCAGTCTCGGGACTAGCGAGACCCAGTACTTC.

The rearrangement uses TRBV4-3 and TRBJ2-2, with D possibly matching TRBD1 (6 bases). V lost 3 bases and J lost 7, with 15 bases in between. Germline CDR1 is LGHNA and CDR2 is YSLEER. The CDR3 is 15 amino acids. This CDR3 is CASSHADRLSGELFF. DNA of the CDR3: TGCGCCAGCAGCCATGCCGACAGGTTAAGCGGGGAGCTGTTTTTT.

The CDR3 is CASGLVWGQGNTEAFF. CDR3 nucleotide sequence: TGTGCTAGTGGTTTGGTATGGGGACAGGGAAACACTGAAGCTTTCTTT. The V gene is TRBV12-5, the J gene TRBJ1-1, with TRBD1 matching over 9 bases. Germline assignment: CDR1 LGHNT and CDR2 FRNRAP. This CDR3 has 16 amino acids. Trimming cost V 0 bases and J 2 bases; bases outside gene matches: 4.

In this sample, this clone turned up a few times. CDR3 region: CSVGGQGVGLFF. In DNA form, the CDR3 reads TGCAGCGTTGGGGGACAGGGCGTCGGACTGTTTTTT. The chain couples TRBV29-1 to TRBJ1-4; 9 positions match TRBD1. The V gene end was trimmed by 4 bases and the J gene end by 13 bases; junction bases not matched to a gene: 7. Germline assignment: CDR1 SQVTM and CDR2 ANQGSEA. The CDR3 contains 12 residues.

This clone has a handful of counts. As DNA, the CDR3 is TGTGCCAGCAGCCAAGCGGGAGAGGAGACCCAGTACTTC. It is translated as CASSQAGEETQYF. The chain recombines TRBV5-4 with TRBJ2-5; 8 bases agree with TRBD2. V lost 4 bases to trimming and J lost 5 bases; unmatched junction nucleotides: 4. Germline CDR1 and CDR2: SGHNT and YYREEE (reference sequence). The CDR3 has 13 amino acids.

The table lists this clone with a few counts. Written as DNA, the CDR3 is TGTGCCAGCAGCTTAGCGGCTAGCGGGGGCACAGATACGCAGTATTTT. This sequence encodes CASSLAASGGTDTQYF. This chain connects TRBV7-2 to TRBJ2-3; 9 positions match TRBD2. The V and J ends lost 0 bases and 1 base, in that order; junction bases with no gene match: 2. The CDR3 covers 16 residues. Per germline, CDR1 SGHTA and CDR2 FQGNSA.

The CDR3 nucleotides read TGTGCCAGCAGCTTACGTCCAGGGTTCGAGCAGTACTTC. It codes for CASSLRPGFEQYF. The chain has TRBV11-2 and TRBJ2-7; weak D call: TRBD1 (5 bases). This CDR3 has 13 residues. CDR1 SGHAT and CDR2 FQNNGV come from the germline V gene. Trimming took 2 bases from V and 6 from J, leaving 11 bases between them.

The genes are TRBV11-2 and TRBJ2-5, with 11 bases matching TRBD2. Germline V gene sequence: CDR1 SGHAT, CDR2 FQNNGV. The CDR3 consists of 16 residues. V trimming: 1 base; J trimming: 6 bases; junction bases outside the gene matches: 7. CDR3 nucleotides: TGTGCCAGCAGCTTAGCTCCTAGCGGGAGGACCAAGACCCAGTACTTC. Translated: CASSLAPSGRTKTQYF.

The V gene is TRBV19, the J gene TRBJ2-7; the match to TRBD1 covers 9 bases. Trimming removed 3 bases from V and 5 bases from J; junction bases left unmatched: 5. Germline assignment: CDR1 LNHDA and CDR2 SQIVND (reference sequence). There are 14 residues in the CDR3. For the CDR3, the DNA is TGTGCCAGTAGTATGGGACAGGGAGACGACGAGCAGTACTTC. Translated: CASSMGQGDDEQYF. The full variable domain, rest sourced from reference TRBV19 and TRBJ2-7, is DGGITQSPKYLFRKEGQNVTLSCEQNLNHDAMYWYRQDPGQGLRLIYYSQIVNDFQKGDIAEGYSVSREKKESFPLTVTSAQKNPTAFYLCASSMGQGDDEQYFGPGTRLTVT.